The sequence of this T cell receptor beta chain was determined in a study of control samples from healthy donors and cancer patients. Produced via immunoSEQ multiplex PCR; TCRdb's table is partial and in-frame only. Its listing shows about 190,000 clones. The CDR3 is 13 residues long. V lost 7 bases and J lost 3, with 7 bases in between. The receptor comes from a woman aged 25 to 45 in good health. The chain couples TRBV23-1 to TRBJ1-6; D ambiguous. TRBV23-1 is recorded as an ORF, its role being uncertain. Sequencing used blood. CDR3: CASKGYYNSPLHF. CDR3 in DNA: TGCGCCAGCAAAGGGTACTATAATTCACCCCTCCACTTT.